Each of the 30 T cell receptor beta chains below was sequenced from the same sample in a study of control samples from healthy donors and cancer patients. Produced via immunoSEQ multiplex PCR; TCRdb's table is partial and in-frame only. The sample holds roughly 180,000 clones; about 91% are singletons and the top ten take about 2%. Sequenced: blood. The source of these receptors is a middle-aged woman in good health.

This clone was recorded only once. The rearrangement joins TRBV10-2 to TRBJ1-5; 7 nucleotides line up with TRBD1. This CDR3 contains 13 residues. CDR1 is WSHSY, CDR2 SAAADI, per germline. The V gene end was trimmed by 9 bases and the J gene end by 0 bases; junction bases not matched to a gene: 2. The CDR3 DNA reads as TGCGCCAGTGACAGGGATAGCAATCAGCCCCAGCATTTT. Translation: CASDRDSNQPQHF.

The CDR3, as DNA: TGTGCCAGCAGCCAAGAACTGGCTAGCGGGGGGGCAAACATTCAGTACTTC. This encodes CASSQELASGGANIQYF. The chain uses TRBV4-2 and TRBJ2-4, with 12 positions matching TRBD2. Losses at the gene ends were 0 bases for V and 6 bases for J; bases not matched to a gene: 6. This CDR3 spans 17 amino acids. CDR1 LGHNA and CDR2 YNFKEQ come from the germline V gene.

The chain links TRBV28 to TRBJ1-2; the D is unclear. Trimming pared 2 bases from V and 2 bases from J, leaving 0 bases between. CDR3 length: 11 residues. Germline CDR1 and CDR2: MDHEN and SYDVKM. The CDR3 reads CASSLNYGYTF. DNA for the CDR3: TGTGCCAGCAGTTTAAACTATGGCTACACCTTC.

The V gene is TRBV2, the J gene TRBJ2-1, with 10 bases lining up with TRBD1. Germline CDR1 SNHLY, CDR2 FYNNEI. After removal of 3 bases from V and 3 bases from J, the junction contained 5 bases not matched to a gene. The CDR3 contains 16 residues. CDR3: CASSESGDRGYNEQFF. The CDR3 DNA reads TGTGCCAGCAGTGAGTCAGGGGACAGGGGCTACAATGAGCAGTTCTTC. The whole variable domain, remainder taken from reference TRBV2 and TRBJ2-1, is EPEVTQTPSHQVTQMGQEVILRCVPISNHLYFYWYRQILGQKVEFLVSFYNNEISEKSEIFDDQFSVERPDGSNFTLKIRSTKLEDSAMYFCASSESGDRGYNEQFFGPGTRLTVL.

The J gene is TRBJ2-1, the V gene TRBV5-5; 8 nucleotides match TRBD2. The ends lost 5 bases at V and 3 bases at J; junction bases unmatched: 7. The V gene's germline CDR1 is SGHKS and CDR2 YYEKEE (reference sequence). The CDR3 extends over 15 amino acids. The CDR3 DNA follows: TGTGCCAGCAGATCGAAGACTAGCGTCTACAATGAGCAGTTCTTC. It translates to CASRSKTSVYNEQFF.

The chain recombines TRBV7-8 with TRBJ1-5, with TRBD1 matching over 7 bases. The CDR3 consists of 15 residues. Losses at the gene ends were 1 base for V and 6 bases for J; bases not matched to a gene: 6. Germline V gene sequence: CDR1 SGHVS, CDR2 FQNEAQ. Here the CDR3 reads CASSLVEGAAQPQHF. The CDR3 nucleotides are TGTGCCAGCAGCTTAGTGGAGGGGGCCGCTCAGCCCCAGCATTTT.

This clone was counted a few times. The V gene is TRBV27, the J gene TRBJ2-7; D is ambiguous. This CDR3 spans 12 amino acids. The ends were cut back, 5 bases at V and 0 bases at J, with 5 bases in the middle. In germline, CDR1 is MNHEY, CDR2 SMNVEV (reference sequence). The CDR3 loop is CASSHHSYEQYF. CDR3 nucleotides: TGTGCCAGCAGTCACCACTCCTACGAGCAGTACTTC.

V is TRBV4-1 and J is TRBJ2-2, with a tentative D call TRBD1 (6 bases). Looked up from germline, CDR1 is MGHRA and CDR2 is YSYEKL. V dropped 1 base and J dropped 3 bases, with 9 bases sitting between them. This CDR3 is 15 amino acids long. CDR3 in DNA: TGCGCCAGCAGCCAAGGGGACACTTACACCGGGGAGCTGTTTTTT. Amino acids: CASSQGDTYTGELFF.

The chain has TRBV5-1 and TRBJ2-3; D may be TRBD1 (6 bases). Germline CDR1 reads SGHRS; CDR2 reads YFSETQ. Trimming left V 7 bases short and J 2 bases short, with 17 bases between. The CDR3 is 15 amino acids. The CDR3 loop is CASQFQGTDTDTQYF. CDR3 bases: TGCGCCAGCCAGTTCCAGGGGACCGACACAGATACGCAGTATTTT.

The gene calls are TRBV4-1 and TRBJ1-1; D is unclear. The CDR3 extends over 14 amino acids. From germline, CDR1 is MGHRA and CDR2 YSYEKL. V was clipped by 0 bases and J by 5 bases, with 10 bases between them. CDR3 amino acids: CASSQDGEGTEAFF. Written as DNA, the CDR3 is TGCGCCAGCAGCCAAGATGGAGAGGGAACTGAAGCTTTCTTT.

This chain uses TRBV27 with TRBJ1-2; D is uncertain. V was trimmed by 6 bases and J by 0 bases, leaving 14 bases between them. This CDR3 is 15 amino acids long. The V gene's germline CDR1 is MNHEY and CDR2 SMNVEV (reference sequence). The CDR3, as DNA: TGTGCCAGCAGGGGTAGCGAGGCGGCTAACTATGGCTACACCTTC. It translates to CASRGSEAANYGYTF.

This clone was recorded once. The chain has TRBV19 and TRBJ2-1; 14 positions agree with TRBD2. Germline assignment: CDR1 LNHDA and CDR2 SQIVND (reference sequence). Germline trimming cut 3 bases from V and 11 bases from J; bases unmatched to any gene: 3. CDR3 length: 14 amino acids. CDR3 nucleotide sequence: TGTGCCAGTAGTATGGGACTAGCGGGGGAGAAGCAGTTCTTC. Translation: CASSMGLAGEKQFF.

This chain links TRBV28 with TRBJ2-3, with D unresolved. The CDR3 extends over 15 amino acids. Germline assignment: CDR1 MDHEN and CDR2 SYDVKM. Trimming cost V 2 bases and J 4 bases, with 13 bases left between them. This CDR3 is CASSLLQLGSDTQYF. DNA for the CDR3: TGTGCCAGCAGTTTACTCCAGCTCGGATCAGATACGCAGTATTTT.

The V gene is TRBV18, the J gene TRBJ2-7; a possible D gene is TRBD2 (7 bases). Trimming stripped 5 bases from V and 4 bases from J, with 21 bases between. The length of the CDR3 is 16 residues. Per germline, CDR1 KGHSH and CDR2 LQKENI. The CDR3 here is CASSSRGGTSLYEQYF. In DNA form, the CDR3 reads TGTGCCAGCTCATCTAGGGGGGGAACTAGCTTGTACGAGCAGTACTTC.

The gene calls are TRBV9 and TRBJ2-1, with TRBD1 matching 8 bases. Germline trimming cut 3 bases from V and 4 bases from J; bases unmatched to any gene: 3. The CDR3 runs to 14 residues. Germline loops: CDR1 SGDLS, CDR2 YYNGEE. For the CDR3, the DNA is TGTGCCAGCAGCGGGAGACAGGGGTACAATGAGCAGTTCTTC. Amino acid sequence: CASSGRQGYNEQFF.

The chain has TRBV11-2 and TRBJ1-2; no clear D. This CDR3 region has 11 residues. Germline V gives CDR1 SGHAT, CDR2 FQNNGV. The germline V and J ends were trimmed by 1 base and 7 bases, with 4 bases remaining between them. The CDR3 region has the DNA TGTGCCAGCAGCTTAGGTGGTGGCTACACCTTC. Translating it yields CASSLGGGYTF.

In this sample, this clone turned up once. The chain recombines TRBV29-1 with TRBJ1-4, with D maybe TRBD1 (6 bases). This CDR3 has 13 amino acids. Looked up from germline, CDR1 is SQVTM and CDR2 is ANQGSEA. V was shortened by 7 bases and J by 7 bases, with 16 bases between the two germline ends. The CDR3 sequence is CSAGTSGSEKLFF. The CDR3 nucleotides are TGCAGCGCCGGGACATCTGGGAGTGAAAAACTGTTTTTT.

The chain carries TRBV9 and TRBJ1-4; 7 nucleotides line up with TRBD1. V shed 0 bases, J shed 7 bases, and the junction held 6 bases outside the gene matches. Germline V gene data show CDR1 as SGDLS and CDR2 as YYNGEE. The CDR3 spans 15 residues. The CDR3 bases are TGTGCCAGCAGCGTAGCTGACAGGGAGGGTGAAAAACTGTTTTTT. This encodes CASSVADREGEKLFF.

The chain employs TRBV5-4 and TRBJ1-1; the D gene is possibly TRBD1 (6 bases). This CDR3 is 16 amino acids long. V gave up 2 bases and J gave up 1 base, with 15 bases separating them. Germline-derived CDR1 and CDR2 are SGHNT and YYREEE (reference sequence). The CDR3 DNA reads as TGTGCCAGCAGCTTTTTCGTGGGGGCCGGGAACACTGAAGCTTTCTTT. Amino acids: CASSFFVGAGNTEAFF.

This clone was observed once. This chain joins TRBV5-8 and TRBJ1-5; D possibly corresponds to TRBD1 (6 bases). CDR1 SGHTS and CDR2 YDEGEE come from the germline V gene. The CDR3 length is 15 residues. The V end was cut by 1 base, the J end by 3 bases, with 11 bases between. The CDR3 loop reads CASSLNGQHNQPQHF. In nucleotides, the CDR3 is TGTGCCAGCAGCTTGAACGGACAGCACAATCAGCCCCAGCATTTT.

In its sample, this clone was seen once. Written as DNA, the CDR3 is TGTGCCAGCGGACTAGCTGGAACCGGGGAGCTGTTTTTT. Its translation: CASGLAGTGELFF. This chain links TRBV2 with TRBJ2-2, with 8 bases matching TRBD2. The V gene end was trimmed by 8 bases and the J gene end by 5 bases; junction bases not matched to a gene: 4. The germline CDR1 and CDR2 sequences are SNHLY and FYNNEI. The CDR3 has 13 amino acids.

There are a few counts of this clone. J is TRBJ2-3 and V is TRBV25-1, with D possibly called TRBD1 or TRBD2 (5 bases each). Germline CDR1 reads MGHDK; CDR2 reads SYGVNS. V dropped 2 bases and J dropped 0 bases, with 9 bases sitting between them. This CDR3 comprises 15 residues. In DNA form, the CDR3 reads TGTGCCAGCAGTGAAGGGACCTACAGCACAGATACGCAGTATTTT. It is translated as CASSEGTYSTDTQYF.

V usage is TRBV10-3 and J usage is TRBJ1-2; D unclear. The CDR3 covers 14 residues. Germline V gene sequence: CDR1 ENHRY, CDR2 SYGVKD. V lost 0 bases and J lost 4, with 9 bases in between. CDR3 protein: CAISESAGIYGYTF. DNA for the CDR3: TGTGCCATCAGTGAGTCGGCAGGAATCTATGGCTACACCTTC.

J is TRBJ2-3 and V is TRBV19, with D perhaps TRBD2 (5 bases). The CDR3 length is 15 residues. The germline V gene encodes CDR1 LNHDA and CDR2 SQIVND (reference sequence). The V end was cut by 4 bases, the J end by 0 bases, with 11 bases between. The CDR3 is CASSKRGTSTDTQYF. CDR3 DNA sequence: TGTGCCAGTAGTAAACGGGGAACTAGCACAGATACGCAGTATTTT.

The CDR3 region is CASSLSPGTGRETQYF. CDR3 DNA sequence: TGTGCCAGCAGTTTATCCCCCGGGACAGGAAGGGAGACCCAGTACTTC. The chain uses TRBV27 and TRBJ2-5, with 8 nucleotides matching TRBD1. The CDR3 has 16 residues. Germline V lookup: CDR1 MNHEY, CDR2 SMNVEV (reference sequence). Germline trimming cut 0 bases from V and 5 bases from J; bases unmatched to any gene: 8.

The chain uses TRBV6-1 and TRBJ2-7, with 7 bases lining up with TRBD1. In germline, CDR1 is MNHNS, CDR2 SASEGT. This CDR3 comprises 15 residues. With 3 bases clipped from V and 1 base from J, the junction kept 6 bases outside the gene matches. This CDR3 reads CASSEHRGISYEQYF. For the CDR3, the DNA is TGTGCCAGCAGTGAGCACAGGGGAATTTCCTACGAGCAGTACTTC.

The chain links TRBV27 to TRBJ1-5, with unresolved D. Trimming took 5 bases from V and 7 from J, leaving 9 bases between them. There are 12 residues in the CDR3. Germline assignment: CDR1 MNHEY and CDR2 SMNVEV (reference sequence). The CDR3 sequence is CASSPPWQPQHF. In DNA, the CDR3 is TGTGCCAGCAGTCCCCCGTGGCAGCCCCAGCATTTT.

The chain uses TRBV6-5 and TRBJ2-4, with D possibly TRBD1 on 5 matching bases. The CDR3 covers 16 residues. Germline CDR1 MNHEY, CDR2 SVGAGI. Trimming took off 4 bases at V and 0 bases at J, with 13 bases between the two ends. The CDR3 region has the DNA TGTGCCAGCAGTTTCCGGACAAGGGGAGCCAAAAACATTCAGTACTTC. Translated: CASSFRTRGAKNIQYF.

The chain is built from TRBV6-2 or TRBV6-3 and TRBJ1-2, with D perhaps matching TRBD1 (6 bases). Germline V lookup: CDR1 MNHEY, CDR2 SVGEGT. V was clipped by 2 bases and J by 4 bases, with 8 bases between them. This CDR3 comprises 13 residues. This chain's CDR3 is CASSYQGTYGYTF. Here the CDR3 DNA reads TGTGCCAGCAGTTACCAGGGGACCTATGGCTACACCTTC.

The J gene is TRBJ2-7, the V gene TRBV9, with D perhaps being TRBD1 or TRBD2 (5 bases each). Germline lookup yields CDR1 SGDLS and CDR2 YYNGEE. V dropped 0 bases and J dropped 5 bases, with 9 bases sitting between them. This CDR3 contains 13 residues. The CDR3: CASSVGWDDEQYF. Here the CDR3 DNA reads TGTGCCAGCAGCGTAGGATGGGACGACGAGCAGTACTTC.